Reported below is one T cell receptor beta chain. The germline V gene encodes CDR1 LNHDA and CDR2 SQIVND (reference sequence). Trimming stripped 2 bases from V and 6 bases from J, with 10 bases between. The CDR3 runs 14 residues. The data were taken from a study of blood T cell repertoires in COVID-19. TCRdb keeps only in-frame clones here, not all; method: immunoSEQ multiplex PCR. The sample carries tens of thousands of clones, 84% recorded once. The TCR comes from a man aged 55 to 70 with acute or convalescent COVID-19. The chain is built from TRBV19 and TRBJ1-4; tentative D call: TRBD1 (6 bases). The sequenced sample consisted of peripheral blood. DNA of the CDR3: TGTGCCAGTAGTATACTCCAGGGGCATGAAAAACTGTTTTTT. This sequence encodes CASSILQGHEKLFF.